This note documents a single T cell receptor (beta chain) sequence. At least 6 micrograms of total RNA were extracted per sample. Primers used in a second PCR of roughly 7 to 12 cycles were a sample-barcoded 5' primer and a J-beta primer mix. Each cDNA molecule was tagged by a template-switch adaptor with 12 random nucleotides. Each CDR3 protein is one row after TCRdb ran MiXCR on the 5' RACE reads. Here the sample spans 700,000 to 800,000 distinct CDR3 sequences, roughly 44% being singletons. CDR3 length: 15 amino acids. J lost 10 bases, V lost 5 bases, and 14 bases had no gene match. This specimen belongs to a study of blood T cells in healthy people across ages.

The clonotype was recovered from a woman in her sixties or seventies in good health. V usage is TRBV12-3 or TRBV12-4 and J usage is TRBJ2-7, with 10 bases lining up with TRBD2. Sequenced input: blood. As DNA, the CDR3 is TGTGCCAGCAGTCAGCGGGAGGGCCTTCGAGAGGCCCAGTACTTC. Translated, it gives CASSQREGLREAQYF.